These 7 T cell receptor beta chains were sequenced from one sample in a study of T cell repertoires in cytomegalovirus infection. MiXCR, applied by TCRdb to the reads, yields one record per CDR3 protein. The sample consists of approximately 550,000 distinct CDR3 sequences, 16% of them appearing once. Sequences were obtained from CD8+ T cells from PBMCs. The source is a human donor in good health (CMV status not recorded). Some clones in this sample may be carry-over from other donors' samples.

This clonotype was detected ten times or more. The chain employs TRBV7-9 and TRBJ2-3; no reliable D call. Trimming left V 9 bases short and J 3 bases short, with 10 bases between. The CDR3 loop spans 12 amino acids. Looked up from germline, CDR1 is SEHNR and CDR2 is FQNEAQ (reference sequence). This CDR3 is CASTSGTDTQYF. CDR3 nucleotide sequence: TGTGCCAGTACCAGTGGGACAGATACGCAGTATTTT.

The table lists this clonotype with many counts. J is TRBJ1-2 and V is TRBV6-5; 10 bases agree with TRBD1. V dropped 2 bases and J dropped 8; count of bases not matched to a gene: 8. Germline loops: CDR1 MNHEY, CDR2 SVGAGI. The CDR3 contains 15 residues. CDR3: CASSYEGQGREGYTF. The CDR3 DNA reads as TGTGCCAGCAGTTACGAGGGACAGGGGAGAGAGGGCTACACCTTC.

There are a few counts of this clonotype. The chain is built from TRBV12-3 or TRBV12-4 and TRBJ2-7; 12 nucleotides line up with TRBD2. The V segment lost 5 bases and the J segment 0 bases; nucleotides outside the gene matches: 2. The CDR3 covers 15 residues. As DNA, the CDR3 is TGTGCCAGCAGTGGACTAGCGGGATTCTCCTACGAGCAGTACTTC. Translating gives CASSGLAGFSYEQYF.

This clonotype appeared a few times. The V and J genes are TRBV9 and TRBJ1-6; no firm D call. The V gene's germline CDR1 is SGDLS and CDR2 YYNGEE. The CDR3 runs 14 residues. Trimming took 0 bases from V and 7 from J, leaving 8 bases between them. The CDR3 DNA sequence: TGTGCCAGCAGCGTAGGGACGACGAATTCACCCCTCCACTTT. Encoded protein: CASSVGTTNSPLHF.

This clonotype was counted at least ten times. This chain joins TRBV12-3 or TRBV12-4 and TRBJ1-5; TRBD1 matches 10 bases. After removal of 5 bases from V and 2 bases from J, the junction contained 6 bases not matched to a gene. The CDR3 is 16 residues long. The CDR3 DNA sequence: TGTGCCAGCAGTGAATACGGGACAGGGGGCAATCAGCCCCAGCATTTT. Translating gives CASSEYGTGGNQPQHF.

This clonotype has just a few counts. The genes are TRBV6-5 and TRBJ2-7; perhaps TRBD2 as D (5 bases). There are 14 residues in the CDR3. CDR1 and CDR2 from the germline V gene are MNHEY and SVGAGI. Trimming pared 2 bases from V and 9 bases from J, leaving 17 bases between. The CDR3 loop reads CASSYGERAGWQYF. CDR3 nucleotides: TGTGCCAGCAGTTACGGAGAGAGGGCTGGGTGGCAGTACTTC.

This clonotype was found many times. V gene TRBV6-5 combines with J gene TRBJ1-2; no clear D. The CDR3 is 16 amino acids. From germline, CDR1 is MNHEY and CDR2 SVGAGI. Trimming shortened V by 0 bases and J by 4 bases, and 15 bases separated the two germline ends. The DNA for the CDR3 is TGTGCCAGCAGTTACTCGAGGCAGGCGCCTTTCTATGGCTACACCTTC. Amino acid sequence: CASSYSRQAPFYGYTF.